The 19 T cell receptor beta chains below were found in one sample sequenced in a study of cytotoxic CD8 clonotypes in ibrutinib-treated CLL. Profiled with immunoSEQ multiplex PCR; TCRdb holds only in-frame clones, not every one. The sample records 140,000 or so clones, about 79% being singletons. Sequences were derived from PBMCs, sampled after 12 months of ibrutinib treatment. The receptors were sampled from a human donor with chronic lymphocytic leukemia.

The J gene is TRBJ2-3, the V gene TRBV5-1; the D is unclear. There are 13 residues in the CDR3. The V and J ends lost 3 bases and 5 bases respectively, with 10 bases between them. Germline-derived CDR1 and CDR2 are SGHRS and YFSETQ. The CDR3 here is CASSWDVLDTQYF. As DNA, the CDR3 is TGCGCCAGCAGCTGGGATGTGTTAGATACGCAGTATTTT.

The chain carries TRBV11-2 and TRBJ2-2; unclear D gene. Trimming removed 5 bases from V and 1 base from J, with 11 bases in between. The CDR3 consists of 15 residues. The germline V gene encodes CDR1 SGHAT and CDR2 FQNNGV. The CDR3 reads CASSSQSRNTGELFF. CDR3 in DNA: TGTGCCAGCAGCAGCCAGTCGCGGAACACCGGGGAGCTGTTTTTT.

V is TRBV2 and J is TRBJ2-7, with 10 bases lining up with TRBD1. This CDR3 spans 14 amino acids. Trimming took 6 bases from V and 6 from J; bases not matched to a gene: 8. Per the germline V gene, CDR1 is SNHLY and CDR2 is FYNNEI. CDR3 amino acids: CASRPGTGVGEQYF. For the CDR3, the DNA is TGTGCCAGCAGACCCGGGACAGGGGTTGGCGAGCAGTACTTC.

This clone was seen a few times. The V gene is TRBV15, the J gene TRBJ2-7; TRBD1 aligns across 7 bases. The CDR3 has 14 residues. With 5 bases clipped from V and 7 bases from J, the junction kept 11 bases outside the gene matches. Germline V gene sequence: CDR1 LNHNV, CDR2 YYDKDF (reference sequence). The CDR3 is CATSANRGSGEQYF. CDR3 DNA sequence: TGTGCCACCAGCGCAAACAGGGGATCGGGGGAGCAGTACTTC.

The CDR3 DNA is TGTGCCAGCAGCCGAGAACAGGGGGCTCAAAGCTCCTACGAGCAGTACTTC. Protein sequence: CASSREQGAQSSYEQYF. V and J are TRBV4-2 and TRBJ2-7; 9 bases align to TRBD1. J was trimmed by 0 bases and V by 4 bases; bases with no gene match: 10. This CDR3 spans 17 amino acids. Germline assignment: CDR1 LGHNA and CDR2 YNFKEQ.

J is TRBJ2-3 and V is TRBV4-3; TRBD2 is a possible D gene (5 bases). Looked up from germline, CDR1 is LGHNA and CDR2 is YSLEER. The CDR3 loop spans 12 amino acids. V was clipped by 4 bases and J by 6 bases, with 8 bases between them. The CDR3: CASSPGSDTQYF. In nucleotides, the CDR3 is TGCGCCAGCAGCCCGGGGTCGGATACGCAGTATTTT.

V usage is TRBV6-5 and J usage is TRBJ2-7; no reliable D call. The CDR3 spans 13 residues. Germline CDR1 reads MNHEY; CDR2 reads SVGAGI. Trimming cost V 5 bases and J 2 bases, with 10 bases left between them. CDR3: CASSPNSPYEQYF. For the CDR3, the DNA is TGTGCCAGCAGTCCTAACTCGCCCTACGAGCAGTACTTC.

The V and J genes are TRBV23-1 and TRBJ1-5; D is unresolved. TRBV23-1 is marked as an open reading frame, function uncertain. The CDR3 extends over 14 amino acids. V shed 3 bases and J shed 0 bases, with 6 bases lying between them. In DNA, the CDR3 is TGCGCCAGCAGTCATACAGCTAGCAATCAGCCCCAGCATTTT. As protein: CASSHTASNQPQHF.

V is TRBV9 and J is TRBJ2-1; possibly TRBD2 for D (6 bases). The germline V and J ends were trimmed by 4 bases and 9 bases, with 14 bases remaining between them. Germline V gene lookup returns CDR1 SGDLS and CDR2 YYNGEE. CDR3 length: 13 residues. The CDR3 DNA reads as TGTGCCAGCAGCTCAGGAGGGCCGGGTGAGCAGTTCTTC. Translated: CASSSGGPGEQFF.

The V gene is TRBV2, the J gene TRBJ1-4; tentative D call: TRBD1 (6 bases). CDR1 is SNHLY, CDR2 FYNNEI, per germline. The CDR3 consists of 18 residues. Trimming shortened V by 0 bases and J by 4 bases, and 18 bases separated the two germline ends. DNA of the CDR3: TGTGCCAGCAGTGAAGCTAGGTCCAGGGGAGAGGTTAATGAAAAACTGTTTTTT. Translation gives CASSEARSRGEVNEKLFF.

This clone was observed once. This chain links TRBV7-2 with TRBJ2-7; D gene uncertain. V was trimmed by 2 bases and J by 3 bases, leaving 14 bases between them. Germline V gene data show CDR1 as SGHTA and CDR2 as FQGNSA. This CDR3 comprises 15 residues. Here the CDR3 reads CASSLRGTLNYEQYF. The CDR3, as DNA: TGTGCCAGCAGCTTACGCGGAACGCTAAACTACGAGCAGTACTTC.

This clone was observed once. The chain carries TRBV6-6 and TRBJ2-7; 11 bases are a match to TRBD1. The ends lost 2 bases at V and 5 bases at J; junction bases unmatched: 2. CDR1 is MNHNY and CDR2 is SVGAGI in the germline V gene (reference sequence). The CDR3 is made up of 14 amino acids. The CDR3 DNA reads as TGTGCCAGCAGTTACAGGGACAGGGGGAACGAGCAGTACTTC. Protein sequence: CASSYRDRGNEQYF.

The chain uses TRBV7-2 and TRBJ2-2; tentative D call: TRBD1 (6 bases). The germline V and J ends were trimmed by 5 bases and 5 bases, with 18 bases remaining between them. CDR1 is SGHTA and CDR2 is FQGNSA in the germline V gene. The CDR3 is 16 amino acids. The CDR3 DNA sequence: TGTGCCAGCAGCATCCGGGACCCAGGGGTAACCGGGGAGCTGTTTTTT. Its translation: CASSIRDPGVTGELFF.

The chain has TRBV10-3 and TRBJ1-4; D remains ambiguous. Germline CDR1 reads ENHRY; CDR2 reads SYGVKD. V was pared by 3 bases and J by 0 bases, with 11 bases between. The CDR3 contains 16 residues. For the CDR3, the DNA is TGTGCCATCAGTGAACACGGGGAGGCAACTAATGAAAAACTGTTTTTT. Translation gives CAISEHGEATNEKLFF.

This clone has only a few counts. V is TRBV7-2 and J is TRBJ1-5; no clear D gene. CDR3 length: 14 amino acids. Germline V CDR1 and CDR2: SGHTA, FQGNSA. Deletions cut 3 bases from V and 3 bases from J, with 9 bases between. The CDR3 region has the DNA TGTGCCAGCAGCTTTTCAGGACTCAATCAGCCCCAGCATTTT. Its translation: CASSFSGLNQPQHF. The entire variable domain, with the rest obtained from reference TRBV7-2 and TRBJ1-5, is as follows: GAGVSQSPSNKVTEKGKDVELRCDPISGHTALYWYRQSLGQGLEFLIYFQGNSAPDKSGLPSDRFSAERTGGSVSTLTIQRTQQEDSAVYLCASSFSGLNQPQHFGDGTRLSIL.

The rearrangement joins TRBV11-3 to TRBJ2-3, with a tentative D call TRBD2 (6 bases). The CDR3 is 16 residues long. The germline CDR1 and CDR2 sequences are SGHNT and YENEEA. V was pared by 5 bases and J by 1 base, with 16 bases between. CDR3 nucleotides: TGTGCCAGCAGCCCGGGACTCCAATCCCGCACAGATACGCAGTATTTT. Encoded protein: CASSPGLQSRTDTQYF. Together with reference TRBV11-3 and TRBJ2-3, the CDR3 gives the full variable domain: EAGVVQSPRYKIIEKKQPVAFWCNPISGHNTLYWYLQNLGQGPELLIRYENEEAVDDSQLPKDRFSAERLKGVDSTLKIQPAELGDSAVYLCASSPGLQSRTDTQYFGPGTRLTVL.

The chain uses TRBV5-1 and TRBJ1-2; D gene uncertain. The germline V gene has CDR1 SGHRS and CDR2 YFSETQ. V lost 0 bases and J lost 2, with 17 bases in between. The CDR3 loop spans 17 amino acids. The CDR3 region has the DNA TGCGCCAGCAGCTTGGTTTCTGGGTACTCCACCAACTATGGCTACACCTTC. Its protein product is CASSLVSGYSTNYGYTF.

This clone was seen more than once but under ten times. The gene calls are TRBV11-2 and TRBJ1-3; the match to TRBD1 covers 10 bases. The CDR3 extends over 16 amino acids. V dropped 5 bases and J dropped 4; count of bases not matched to a gene: 8. CDR1 is SGHAT and CDR2 is FQNNGV in the germline V gene. In DNA, the CDR3 is TGTGCCAGCAGCGTAAACTGGGACAGGGGAGGAAACACCATATATTTT. It encodes CASSVNWDRGGNTIYF.

This clone was observed a few times. CDR3 bases: TGTGCCAGCAGCCGGATGGGAGGGCCTGCGGCTGGTTACAATGAGCAGTTCTTC. Amino acid sequence: CASSRMGGPAAGYNEQFF. V gene TRBV7-3 combines with J gene TRBJ2-1; TRBD2 agrees at 7 bases. The CDR3 has 18 amino acids. CDR1 is SGHTA and CDR2 is FQGTGA in the germline V gene. V lost 5 bases to trimming and J lost 4 bases; unmatched junction nucleotides: 17.